The 5 T cell receptor beta chains listed next were all sequenced from one sample in a study of T cell responses to AZD1222 COVID-19 vaccine. Using immunoSEQ multiplex PCR, the repertoire was profiled, and TCRdb retains in-frame clones only, with some absent. There are 100,000 to 150,000 clones in the sample; around 84% occur only once, and around 20% lies in the top ten. The sequencing used peripheral blood, collected on day 0 of AZD1222 vaccination. The receptors were sampled from an adult in good health.

This chain links TRBV7-2 with TRBJ1-1; D is unresolved. CDR1 is SGHTA and CDR2 is FQGNSA in the germline V gene. Trimming took 2 bases from V and 3 from J, leaving 7 bases between them. The CDR3 has 13 residues. This CDR3 is CASSLNSHTEAFF. CDR3 nucleotides: TGTGCCAGCAGCTTAAACAGTCACACTGAAGCTTTCTTT.

The chain is built from TRBV11-2 and TRBJ1-6; D is unresolved. Germline V lookup: CDR1 SGHAT, CDR2 FQNNGV. The V gene lost 4 bases and the J gene lost 10 bases, with 11 bases spanning the gap. This CDR3 is 13 amino acids long. The CDR3 DNA follows: TGTGCCAGCAGCTACGTCCAGCGCTCACCCCTCCACTTT. It codes for CASSYVQRSPLHF.

As DNA, the CDR3 is TGTGCCAGCAGACAAACAGGAAACACCATATATTTT. Its protein product is CASRQTGNTIYF. The chain uses TRBV2 and TRBJ1-3; D gene uncertain. Trimming pared 6 bases from V and 4 bases from J, leaving 7 bases between. This CDR3 has 12 residues. The germline CDR1 and CDR2 sequences are SNHLY and FYNNEI.

The V call is TRBV24-1, the J call TRBJ2-7; D might be TRBD1 (6 bases). Germline assignment: CDR1 KGHDR and CDR2 SFDVKD. V lost 5 bases, J lost 2 bases, and 18 bases lay in between. This CDR3 is built from 16 residues. The CDR3 bases are TGTGCCACCAGTGCCCACCCGACAGGAGATACCTACGAGCAGTACTTC. The encoded protein is CATSAHPTGDTYEQYF.

V gene TRBV7-2 combines with J gene TRBJ1-1; D perhaps matches TRBD1 (5 bases). This CDR3 comprises 16 residues. V was clipped by 0 bases and J by 6 bases, with 17 bases between them. In germline, CDR1 is SGHTA, CDR2 FQGNSA. The CDR3 region has the DNA TGTGCCAGCAGCTTAGCGCGGCCAGGGCTAGTCGCTGAAGCTTTCTTT. Translation: CASSLARPGLVAEAFF.